These 5 T cell receptor beta chains originate from one sample sequenced in a study of OX40 agonist ivuxolimab in advanced cancers. The method was immunoSEQ multiplex PCR; TCRdb's version includes in-frame clones alone and lacks a portion of them. The table includes 7,000 to 9,500 clones, roughly 90% detected once. The sequencing here drew on CD4+ or CD8+ T cells sorted from blood, taken in a trial of the OX40 agonist ivuxolimab. These TCRs come from an adult with an advanced solid tumor such as melanoma, head and neck, liver or kidney cancer.

This clone is large. The chain is built from TRBV4-1 and TRBJ1-5; D unclear. V was shortened by 2 bases and J by 3 bases, with 8 bases between the two germline ends. The CDR3 is made up of 14 amino acids. Looked up from germline, CDR1 is MGHRA and CDR2 is YSYEKL. The CDR3 region is CASSQLDANQPQHF. For the CDR3, the DNA is TGCGCCAGCAGCCAATTAGACGCCAATCAGCCCCAGCATTTT.

This sequence joins TRBV11-2 and TRBJ2-7; 11 bases are a match to TRBD1. Germline trimming cut 1 base from V and 5 bases from J; bases unmatched to any gene: 7. The CDR3 loop spans 16 amino acids. CDR1 is SGHAT and CDR2 is FQNNGV in the germline V gene. The CDR3 protein is CASSLAWTGGINEQYF. CDR3 coding DNA: TGTGCCAGCAGCTTAGCTTGGACAGGGGGCATCAACGAGCAGTACTTC.

The V and J genes are TRBV2 and TRBJ1-5, with 8 bases matching TRBD1. The CDR3 has 19 residues. Looked up from germline, CDR1 is SNHLY and CDR2 is FYNNEI. J gave up 1 base and V 1 base, and 12 bases lay outside the gene matches. CDR3 nucleotides: TGTGCCAGCAGTGAAGGACCAGGGGGCTTTGAGTTGAGCAATCAGCCCCAGCATTTT. Translating gives CASSEGPGGFELSNQPQHF. Together with reference TRBV2 and TRBJ1-5, the CDR3 gives the full variable domain: EPEVTQTPSHQVTQMGQEVILRCVPISNHLYFYWYRQILGQKVEFLVSFYNNEISEKSEIFDDQFSVERPDGSNFTLKIRSTKLEDSAMYFCASSEGPGGFELSNQPQHFGDGTRLSIL.

The rearrangement joins TRBV23-1 to TRBJ2-1; 8 nucleotides match TRBD1. TRBV23-1 is noted as an ORF with a role that remains uncertain. The CDR3 is made up of 15 amino acids. Trimming removed 4 bases from V and 7 bases from J; junction bases left unmatched: 9. The CDR3 DNA sequence: TGCGCCAGCAGTCGCTCCGGGACAGGCTCTAATGAGCAGTTCTTC. This encodes CASSRSGTGSNEQFF.

The chain carries TRBV6-4 and TRBJ2-3, with TRBD2 identical over 12 bases. The V segment lost 7 bases and the J segment 4 bases; nucleotides outside the gene matches: 9. The CDR3 is 16 residues long. Germline V gives CDR1 MRHNA, CDR2 SNTAGT. The CDR3 DNA reads as TGTGCCAGCATTCTCCCGACTAGCGGGGGTTCAGATACGCAGTATTTT. It encodes CASILPTSGGSDTQYF.